This is a list of T cell receptor beta chains from one sample in a study of T-cell memory formation after mild COVID-19. TCRdb used MiXCR to reprocess the 5' RACE reads, holding one entry per CDR3 protein. The data show fewer than 150,000 distinct CDR3 sequences, about a fifth seen once. Material for sequencing was PBMCs or a T cell subset sorted from them (not recorded which). All receptors come from a man aged 18-30 years who had mild COVID-19 (a few samples of this study predate the infection). Cell type and time point are not known. Each CDR3 is given with its conserved first and last residue. The D gene is left open where the match is weak. Where a row states a size, it is once, few, many or the class of an expanded clone; other rows omit it.

TRBV12-3/TRBV12-4	TRBJ1-1	-	few	14	TGTGCCAGCAGTTTGGGGCAGGGTTACACTGAAGCTTTCTTT	CASSLGQGYTEAFF
TRBV3-1	TRBJ1-1	-	-	13	TGTGCCAGCAGCAAAGCGGGACGGGCTGAAGCTTTCTTT	CASSKAGRAEAFF
TRBV9	TRBJ2-1	-	-	15	TGTGCCAGCAGCCCCCTGGGGGGCGGCTACAATGAGCAGTTCTTC	CASSPLGGGYNEQFF
TRBV27	TRBJ2-5	-	few	14	TGTGCCAGCAGTTTATCGCGGCAGGGGGAGACCCAGTACTTC	CASSLSRQGETQYF
TRBV7-6	TRBJ2-5	-	few	14	TGTGCCAGCACCGTTCGGTCGTGGGCCGAGACCCAGTACTTC	CASTVRSWAETQYF
TRBV7-9	TRBJ1-2	-	few	14	TGTGCCAGCAGCCAAGTAGGAAGAACCTATGGCTACACCTTC	CASSQVGRTYGYTF
TRBV20-1	TRBJ2-7	-	-	13	TGCAGTGCCCGGGGACGCCTCTCCTACGAGCAGTACTTC	CSARGRLSYEQYF
TRBV5-1	TRBJ2-2	-	few	17	TGCGCCAGCTCCGGGGGTACCGGGACAGATATCACCGGGGAGCTGTTTTTT	CASSGGTGTDITGELFF
TRBV4-3	TRBJ2-1	-	few	13	TGCGCCAGCAGCCAAGAGGGGTGGAATGAGCAGTTCTTC	CASSQEGWNEQFF
TRBV10-3	TRBJ2-2	-	few	13	TGTGCCATCATGCCCGAGAACACCGGGGAGCTGTTTTTT	CAIMPENTGELFF
TRBV2	TRBJ1-5	-	-	13	TGTGCCAGCACCGGATTTGGGGCTCAGCCCCAGCATTTT	CASTGFGAQPQHF
TRBV9	TRBJ2-3	TRBD1	few	15	TGTGCCAGCAGCTCGGGACAGGCGAGCACAGATACGCAGTATTTT	CASSSGQASTDTQYF
TRBV7-2	TRBJ1-4	-	-	17	TGTGCCAGCAGCAAGCGGGGCAGGGATGCAACTAATGAAAAACTGTTTTTT	CASSKRGRDATNEKLFF
TRBV10-1	TRBJ2-7	-	-	13	TGCGCCAGCAGACCCCGGGACACCTACGAGCAGTACTTC	CASRPRDTYEQYF
TRBV6-2/TRBV6-3	TRBJ2-1	TRBD2	few	15	TGTGCCAGCAGTTACTCCGGGACTAGCGGGGGGCCGCAGTTCTTC	CASSYSGTSGGPQFF
TRBV20-1	TRBJ1-1	-	few	11	TGCAGTGCTCTGGCCGGGGCCGAAGCTTTCTTT	CSALAGAEAFF
TRBV13	TRBJ1-1	TRBD1	-	16	TGTGCCAGCAGCCCCCGGGGGCACAGGGGGCCCACTGAAGCTTTCTTT	CASSPRGHRGPTEAFF
TRBV4-3	TRBJ1-2	-	-	16	TGCGCCAGCAGCCACCCCGGGGAGGGCCGTAACTATGGCTACACCTTC	CASSHPGEGRNYGYTF
TRBV10-3	TRBJ2-1	TRBD2	-	14	TGTGCCATCACGCCTAGCGGGGGGGTCAATGAGCAGTTCTTC	CAITPSGGVNEQFF
TRBV24-1	TRBJ2-2	TRBD2	-	18	TGTGCCACCAGTCCGGGACTAGCGGGGGGGCGTCACACCGGGGAGCTGTTTTTT	CATSPGLAGGRHTGELFF
TRBV15	TRBJ2-3	-	few	14	TGTGCCACCAGTGAGAGGGGGGCCACAGATACGCAGTATTTT	CATSERGATDTQYF
TRBV7-9	TRBJ2-1	TRBD2	few	15	TGTGCCAGCAGCTCCGGGACTAGACACTACAATGAGCAGTTCTTC	CASSSGTRHYNEQFF
TRBV25-1	TRBJ1-6	-	-	14	TGTGCCAGCAGTGAGAAGACCTATAATTCACCCCTCCACTTT	CASSEKTYNSPLHF
TRBV11-2	TRBJ2-7	-	many	13	TGTGCCAGCAGCCGACTAGGGTCCTACGAGCAGTACTTC	CASSRLGSYEQYF
TRBV12-3/TRBV12-4	TRBJ1-1	-	once	12	TGTGCCAGCACCGAGGAATACACTGAAGCTTTCTTT	CASTEEYTEAFF
TRBV29-1	TRBJ1-4	-	few	12	TGCAGCGCCCAACTACCAGATCGAAAACTGTTTTTT	CSAQLPDRKLFF
TRBV6-5	TRBJ2-1	TRBD2	-	15	TGTGCCAGCAAGCTAGCGGCGCCAAGCTACAATGAGCAGTTCTTC	CASKLAAPSYNEQFF
TRBV7-9	TRBJ2-5	-	-	13	TGTGCCAGCAGCTTAGCTGAGGGAAGGACCCAGTACTTC	CASSLAEGRTQYF
TRBV7-9	TRBJ2-7	-	-	15	TGTGCCAGCAGCTTCTACCGGGGGGCGAACTACGAGCAGTACTTC	CASSFYRGANYEQYF
TRBV12-5	TRBJ2-7	-	few	16	TGTGCTAGTGGTTTGGGGACCGAGACAGAAGACTACGAGCAGTACTTC	CASGLGTETEDYEQYF
TRBV20-1	TRBJ2-1	TRBD1	-	15	TGCAGTGCTAGAGATGGGGGGACAGGGTCCAATGAGCAGTTCTTC	CSARDGGTGSNEQFF
TRBV11-2	TRBJ1-1	-	few	13	TGTGCCACGAGGGGGTGGGAGGACACTGAAGCTTTCTTT	CATRGWEDTEAFF
TRBV5-1	TRBJ1-1	-	few	13	TGCGCCAGCAGCTCTAGGGGGAACACTGAAGCTTTCTTT	CASSSRGNTEAFF
TRBV11-2	TRBJ1-4	-	few	15	TGTGCCAGCAGACCCGGGCCTTCTCCTAATGAAAAACTGTTTTTT	CASRPGPSPNEKLFF
TRBV4-1	TRBJ2-2	-	few	15	TGCGCCAGCAGCCAGGTTAAGGGGAACACCGGGGAGCTGTTTTTT	CASSQVKGNTGELFF
TRBV7-9	TRBJ1-1	-	few	14	TGTGCCAGCAGCTCGACCCACCTACTCACTGAAGCTTTCTTT	CASSSTHLLTEAFF
TRBV7-9	TRBJ2-1	-	few	11	TGTGCCAGCAGCAAACAAAATGAGCAGTTCTTC	CASSKQNEQFF
TRBV19	TRBJ2-1	TRBD2	few	16	TGTGCCAGTAGTATTCCGGGACTAGCGGTTTTGGGTGAGCAGTTCTTC	CASSIPGLAVLGEQFF
TRBV4-2	TRBJ2-1	TRBD2	few	17	TGTGCCAGCAGCCAAGGAAAAAGGAGCGGGGTTTTCAATGAGCAGTTCTTC	CASSQGKRSGVFNEQFF
TRBV20-1	TRBJ2-1	TRBD1	few	12	TGCAGTGCTCCCGGACAGGTCGGCGAGCAGTTCTTC	CSAPGQVGEQFF
TRBV5-1	TRBJ2-7	-	few	13	TGCGCCAGCAGCTACAGGACTACCTACGAGCAGTACTTC	CASSYRTTYEQYF
TRBV5-4	TRBJ2-7	-	few	15	TGTGCCAGCAGCTTGTCCGGCGCGGGTGCCTACGAGCAGTACTTC	CASSLSGAGAYEQYF
TRBV27	TRBJ2-2	-	few	17	TGTGCCAGCAGTTTATTTGGCAGGGGCCTTAACACCGGGGAGCTGTTTTTT	CASSLFGRGLNTGELFF
TRBV6-2/TRBV6-3	TRBJ2-5	-	-	14	TGTGCCAGCAGCCTCCCCGGGGACCCAGGGTCCCAGTACTTC	CASSLPGDPGSQYF
TRBV7-9	TRBJ2-3	-	-	16	TGTGCCAGCAGCACCCCCGGGGGTGGGCGCACAGATACGCAGTATTTT	CASSTPGGGRTDTQYF
TRBV4-1	TRBJ1-5	-	few	17	TGCGCCAGCAGCCTCGGGGCCAAGGGGTATAGCAATCAGCCCCAGCATTTT	CASSLGAKGYSNQPQHF
TRBV20-1	TRBJ1-5	-	once	15	TGCAGTGCTAGAGAACCCTGGGCAGTCTCTCAGCCCCAGCATTTT	CSAREPWAVSQPQHF
TRBV27	TRBJ1-1	-	-	13	TGTGCCAGCAGTTTATCGATTGCAACTGAAGCTTTCTTT	CASSLSIATEAFF
TRBV3-1	TRBJ2-7	-	-	13	TGTGCCAGCAGCCAAGATTCCCTCTACGAGCAGTACTTC	CASSQDSLYEQYF
TRBV10-3	TRBJ2-1	-	-	16	TGTGCCATCAGTGACGTGTCGCTAGCGACTTTCAATGAGCAGTTCTTC	CAISDVSLATFNEQFF
TRBV10-1	TRBJ1-6	-	-	20	TGCGCCAGCAGTAGTGATACCTGTCGACAGGTAGGGTCCTATAATTCACCCCTCCACTTT	CASSSDTCRQVGSYNSPLHF
TRBV7-9	TRBJ2-5	-	once	13	TGTGCCAGCAGCTTAGTGCCTCGGGAGACCCAGTACTTC	CASSLVPRETQYF
TRBV29-1	TRBJ2-1	TRBD2	-	17	TGCAGCGTCGGAAGACTAGCGGGGCGTATCTCCTACAATGAGCAGTTCTTC	CSVGRLAGRISYNEQFF
TRBV4-1	TRBJ2-7	-	-	14	TGCGCCAGCAGCCAGGGACTGATATCCTACGAGCAGTACTTC	CASSQGLISYEQYF
TRBV14	TRBJ2-5	-	-	16	TGTGCCAGCAGTCCTGAGGAGGGAGGCTGGAGAGAGACCCAGTACTTC	CASSPEEGGWRETQYF
TRBV24-1	TRBJ2-5	-	few	15	TGTGCCACCTGTGGGTTCCGGCTACCCCAGGGGACCCAGTACTTC	CATCGFRLPQGTQYF